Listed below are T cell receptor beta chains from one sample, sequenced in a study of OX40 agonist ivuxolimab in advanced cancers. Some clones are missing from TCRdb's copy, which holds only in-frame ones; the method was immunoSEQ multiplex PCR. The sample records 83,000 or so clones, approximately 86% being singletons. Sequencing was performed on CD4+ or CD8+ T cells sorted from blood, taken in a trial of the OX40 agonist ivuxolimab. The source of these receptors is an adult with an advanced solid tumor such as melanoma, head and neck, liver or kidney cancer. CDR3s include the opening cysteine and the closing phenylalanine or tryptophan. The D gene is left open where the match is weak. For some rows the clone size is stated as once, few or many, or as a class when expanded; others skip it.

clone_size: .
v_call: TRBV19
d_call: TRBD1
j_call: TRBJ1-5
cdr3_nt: TGTGCCAGTAGTATCGGACAGGGTGTCGATCAGCCCCAGCATTTT
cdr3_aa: CASSIGQGVDQPQHF

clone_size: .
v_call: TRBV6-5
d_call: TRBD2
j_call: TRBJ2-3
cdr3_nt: TGTGCCAGCAGTTACGGGACTAGCGGGGGGATAGATACGCAGTATTTT
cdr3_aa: CASSYGTSGGIDTQYF

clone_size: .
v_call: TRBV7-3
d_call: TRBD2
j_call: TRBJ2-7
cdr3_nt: TGTGCCAGCAGCTTAAGCGGGACTAGAAACGACGAGCAGTACTTC
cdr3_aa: CASSLSGTRNDEQYF

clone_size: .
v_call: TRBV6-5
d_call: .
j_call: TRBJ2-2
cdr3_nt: TGTGCCAGCAGTTACCGCCCTGCGAGCACCGGGGAGCTGTTTTTT
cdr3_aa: CASSYRPASTGELFF

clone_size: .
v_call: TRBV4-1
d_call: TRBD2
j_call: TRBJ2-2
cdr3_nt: TGCGCCAGCAGCCACCCTAGCGGGAACTTGAACACCGGGGAGCTGTTTTTT
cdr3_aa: CASSHPSGNLNTGELFF

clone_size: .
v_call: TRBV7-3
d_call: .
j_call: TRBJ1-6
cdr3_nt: TGTGCCAGCAGCATGCGGGGGGATGATTCACCCCTCCACTTT
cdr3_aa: CASSMRGDDSPLHF

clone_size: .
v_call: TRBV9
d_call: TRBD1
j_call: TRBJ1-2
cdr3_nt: TGTGCCAGCAGCGTAGTACCTCTGGACAGGCTATTCGGCTACACCTTC
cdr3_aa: CASSVVPLDRLFGYTF

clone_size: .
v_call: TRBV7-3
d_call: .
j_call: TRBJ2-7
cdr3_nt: TGTGCCAGCAGCTTAAGCGGGCCGCAGTACTTC
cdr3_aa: CASSLSGPQYF

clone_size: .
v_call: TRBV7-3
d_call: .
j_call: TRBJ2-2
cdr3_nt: TGTGCCAGCGGCGCCCGTTCAAGGACCGGGGAGCTGTTTTTT
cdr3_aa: CASGARSRTGELFF

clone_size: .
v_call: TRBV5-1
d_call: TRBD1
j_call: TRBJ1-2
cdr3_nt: TGCGCCAGCAGCTTGAGGGCAGGGGGTGACTATGGCTACACCTTC
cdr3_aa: CASSLRAGGDYGYTF

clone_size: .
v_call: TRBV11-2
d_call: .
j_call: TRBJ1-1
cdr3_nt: TGTGCCAGCAGCTTAGTCGGGGCGGATGGGGCTTTCTTT
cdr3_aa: CASSLVGADGAFF

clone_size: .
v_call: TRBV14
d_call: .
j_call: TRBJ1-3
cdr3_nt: TGTGCCAGCAGCCAAGTGTTTGGGGCAGGGGATTCTGGAAACACCATATATTTT
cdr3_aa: CASSQVFGAGDSGNTIYF

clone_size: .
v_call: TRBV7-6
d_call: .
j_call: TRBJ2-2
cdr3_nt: TGTGCCAGCAGCTTAGTCCAGGGAAACACCGGGGAGCTGTTTTTT
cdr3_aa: CASSLVQGNTGELFF

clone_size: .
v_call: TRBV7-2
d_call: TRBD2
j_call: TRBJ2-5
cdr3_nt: TGTGCCAGCAGCCTCCGGACTAGCGGGGATGAGACCCAGTACTTC
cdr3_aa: CASSLRTSGDETQYF

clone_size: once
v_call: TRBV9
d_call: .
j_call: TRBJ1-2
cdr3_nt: TGTGCCAGCAGCGAGGGGGGGACTAACTATGGCTACACCTTC
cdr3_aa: CASSEGGTNYGYTF

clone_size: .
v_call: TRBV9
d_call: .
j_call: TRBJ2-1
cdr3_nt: TGTGCCAGCAGCGCCGAGGGAGCGGTTGAGCAGTTCTTC
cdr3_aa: CASSAEGAVEQFF

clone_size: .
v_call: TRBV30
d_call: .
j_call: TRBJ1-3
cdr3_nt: TGTGCCTGGACCCCCATGTACGGTACCATATATTTT
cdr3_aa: CAWTPMYGTIYF

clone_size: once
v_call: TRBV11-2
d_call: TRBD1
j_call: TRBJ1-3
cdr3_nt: TGTGCCAGCAGCTTCTCTTCTAACAGGGGGCTGAACACCATATATTTT
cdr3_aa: CASSFSSNRGLNTIYF

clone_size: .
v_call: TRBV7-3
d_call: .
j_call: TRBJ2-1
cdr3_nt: TGTGCCAGCAGCCTTGCTCGGACCCCCGAGAGGAATGAGCAGTTCTTC
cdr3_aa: CASSLARTPERNEQFF

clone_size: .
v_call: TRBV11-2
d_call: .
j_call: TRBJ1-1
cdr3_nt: TGTGCCAGCAGCTTTGGGGCAGAAGCTTTCTTT
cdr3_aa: CASSFGAEAFF

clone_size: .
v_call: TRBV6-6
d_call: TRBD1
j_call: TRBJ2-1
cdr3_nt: TGTGCCAGCGCGGGGACAGGGGTATACAATGAGCAGTTCTTC
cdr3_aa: CASAGTGVYNEQFF

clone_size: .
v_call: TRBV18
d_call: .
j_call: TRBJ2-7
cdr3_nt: TGTGCCAGCCGCCTGACAGAGAACTCCTACGAGCAGTACTTC
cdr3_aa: CASRLTENSYEQYF

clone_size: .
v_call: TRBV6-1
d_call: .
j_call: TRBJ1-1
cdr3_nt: TGTGCCAGCAGTTATAGGGGGAACACTGAAGCTTTCTTT
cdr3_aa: CASSYRGNTEAFF

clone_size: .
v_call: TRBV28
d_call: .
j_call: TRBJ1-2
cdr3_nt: TGTGCCAGCAGCCACCGGGGTAACTATGGCTACACCTTC
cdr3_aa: CASSHRGNYGYTF

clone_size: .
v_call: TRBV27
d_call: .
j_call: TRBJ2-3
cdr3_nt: TGTGCCAGCAGTTGGCAGTATTCCACAGATACGCAGTATTTT
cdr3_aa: CASSWQYSTDTQYF

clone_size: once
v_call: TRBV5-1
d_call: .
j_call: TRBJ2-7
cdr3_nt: TGCGCCAGCAGCCGACAGGCTTCCTACGAGCAGTACTTC
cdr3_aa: CASSRQASYEQYF

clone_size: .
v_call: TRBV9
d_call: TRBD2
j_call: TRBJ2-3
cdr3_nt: TGTGCCAGCAGCGTAGACGGACTAGCGGGAGCCTGGGGCACAGATACGCAGTATTTT
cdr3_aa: CASSVDGLAGAWGTDTQYF

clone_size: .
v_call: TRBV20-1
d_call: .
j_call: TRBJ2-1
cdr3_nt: TGCAGTGCTAGGATCGGGGATGAGCAGTTCTTC
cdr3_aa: CSARIGDEQFF

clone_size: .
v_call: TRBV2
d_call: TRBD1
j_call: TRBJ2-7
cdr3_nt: TGTGCCAGCAAAGGGACAGGGGTCCACGAGCAGTACTTC
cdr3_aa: CASKGTGVHEQYF

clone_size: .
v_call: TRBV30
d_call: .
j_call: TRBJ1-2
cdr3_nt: TGTGCCTGGAGTGCTTGGCAGGGAAGTCTTGACTATGGCTACACCTTC
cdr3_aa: CAWSAWQGSLDYGYTF

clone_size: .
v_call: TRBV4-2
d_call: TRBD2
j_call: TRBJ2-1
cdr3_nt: TGTGCCAGCAGCCACATAGCGGGGGACCGGGCTGAGCAGTTCTTC
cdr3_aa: CASSHIAGDRAEQFF

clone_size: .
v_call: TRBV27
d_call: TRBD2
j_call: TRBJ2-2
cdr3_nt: TGTGCCAGCAGTTCCCCAGAGACTAGCGGGAGGGCCACCGGGGAGCTGTTTTTT
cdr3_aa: CASSSPETSGRATGELFF

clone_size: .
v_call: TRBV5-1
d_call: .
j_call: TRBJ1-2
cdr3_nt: TGCGCCAGCAGCTTGGCCGTCGGGGTTGGCTACACCTTC
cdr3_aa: CASSLAVGVGYTF

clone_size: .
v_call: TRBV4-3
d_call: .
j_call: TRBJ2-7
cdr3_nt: TGCGCCAGCAGCCAAGTGGGCCAGGCTTACTACGAGCAGTACTTC
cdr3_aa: CASSQVGQAYYEQYF

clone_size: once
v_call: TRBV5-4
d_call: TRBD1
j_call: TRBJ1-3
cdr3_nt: TGTGCCAGCAGCTTGTGGGCCTCTAACAGGGGGCTGTCTGGAAACACCATATATTTT
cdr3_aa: CASSLWASNRGLSGNTIYF

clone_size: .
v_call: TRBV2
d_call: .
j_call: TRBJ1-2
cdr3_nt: TGTGCCAGCAGGGATCAAGGAATGCGTGGCTACACCTTC
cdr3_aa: CASRDQGMRGYTF

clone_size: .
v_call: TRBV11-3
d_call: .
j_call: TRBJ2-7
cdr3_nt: TGTGCCAGCAGCCCCCGAACTAGATACGAGCAGTACTTC
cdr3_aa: CASSPRTRYEQYF

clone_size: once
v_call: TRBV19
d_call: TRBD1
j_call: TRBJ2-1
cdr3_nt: TGTGCCAGTAGTATAGGGGACAGGGGTTCCAATGAGCAGTTCTTC
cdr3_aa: CASSIGDRGSNEQFF

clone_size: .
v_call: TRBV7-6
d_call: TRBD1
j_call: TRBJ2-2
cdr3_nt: TGTGCCAGCAGGCCGGACAGGGTGGGCGGGGAGCTGTTTTTT
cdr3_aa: CASRPDRVGGELFF

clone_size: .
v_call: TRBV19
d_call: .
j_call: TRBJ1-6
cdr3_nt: TGTGCCAGTAGTGCGGGGGGTAATTCACCCCTCCACTTT
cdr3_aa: CASSAGGNSPLHF

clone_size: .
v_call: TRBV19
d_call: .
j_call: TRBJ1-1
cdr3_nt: TGTGCCAGTACCCCCGAGGGTGCCATGAACACTGAAGCTTTCTTT
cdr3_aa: CASTPEGAMNTEAFF

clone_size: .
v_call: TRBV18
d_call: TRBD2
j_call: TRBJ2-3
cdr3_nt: TGTGCCAGCTCACCTCTGACTAGCGGGAGCACAGATACGCAGTATTTT
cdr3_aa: CASSPLTSGSTDTQYF

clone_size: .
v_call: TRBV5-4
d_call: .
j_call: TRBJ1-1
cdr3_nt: TGTGCCAGCAGCGCGACAGGAGCCAACACTGAAGCTTTCTTT
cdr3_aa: CASSATGANTEAFF

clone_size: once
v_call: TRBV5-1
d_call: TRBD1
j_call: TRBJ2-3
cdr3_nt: TGCGCCAGCAGCTTGGACGGGACAGGGCCCACAGATACGCAGTATTTT
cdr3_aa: CASSLDGTGPTDTQYF

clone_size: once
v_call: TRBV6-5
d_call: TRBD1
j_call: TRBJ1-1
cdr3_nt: TGTGCCAGCAGTTACGACAGGGGTAACACTGAAGCTTTCTTT
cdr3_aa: CASSYDRGNTEAFF